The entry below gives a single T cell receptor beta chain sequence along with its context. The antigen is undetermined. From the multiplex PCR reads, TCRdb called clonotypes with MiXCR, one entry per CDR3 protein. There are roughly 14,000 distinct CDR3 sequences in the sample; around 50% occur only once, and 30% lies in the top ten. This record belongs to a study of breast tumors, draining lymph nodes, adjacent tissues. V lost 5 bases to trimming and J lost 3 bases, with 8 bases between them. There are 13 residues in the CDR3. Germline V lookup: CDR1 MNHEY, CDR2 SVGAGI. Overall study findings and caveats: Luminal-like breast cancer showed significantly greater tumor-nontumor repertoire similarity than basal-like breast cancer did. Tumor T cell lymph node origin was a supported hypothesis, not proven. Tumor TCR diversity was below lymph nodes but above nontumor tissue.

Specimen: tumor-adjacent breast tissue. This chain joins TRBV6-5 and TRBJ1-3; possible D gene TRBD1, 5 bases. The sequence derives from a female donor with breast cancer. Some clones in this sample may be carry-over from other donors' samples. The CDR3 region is CASSHGGGNTIYF. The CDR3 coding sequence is TGTGCCAGCAGTCACGGGGGTGGAAACACCATATATTTT.